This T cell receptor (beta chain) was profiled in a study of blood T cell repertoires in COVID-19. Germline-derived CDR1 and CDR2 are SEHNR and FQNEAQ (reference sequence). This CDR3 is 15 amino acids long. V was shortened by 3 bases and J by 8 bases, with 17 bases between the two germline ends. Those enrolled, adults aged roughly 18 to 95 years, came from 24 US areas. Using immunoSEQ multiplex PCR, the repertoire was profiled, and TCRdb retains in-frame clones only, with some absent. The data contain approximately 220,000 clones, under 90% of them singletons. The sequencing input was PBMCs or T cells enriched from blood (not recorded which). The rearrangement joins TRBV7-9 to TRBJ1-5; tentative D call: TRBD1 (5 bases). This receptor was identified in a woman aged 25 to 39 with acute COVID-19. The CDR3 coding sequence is TGTGCCAGCAGCTTTTCGGGGGGGAGAACGGAGCCCCAGCATTTT. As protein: CASSFSGGRTEPQHF.